In this sample, the clone carrying this TCR beta chain turned up many times. The antigen remains undetermined. The entry originates in a study of beta chain features in type 1 diabetes. Study background: Similarity in age, gender and cell yields was seen between patients and healthy donors. Examination covered some 110,000,000 sorted cells spanning all samples.

General study findings and limits: TCRB CDR3s were moderately but significantly shorter in Type 1 diabetes patients in all four CD4+ subsets. Lower insertion and higher deletion counts appeared at VDJ junctions in type 1 diabetes patients.

Expressed TCRB transcripts were sequenced, since all the RNA that had been isolated was reverse transcribed. Naive, central memory and regulatory T cell samples produced a mean of about 4 million reads. TCRdb's table, derived via immunoSEQ multiplex PCR, lists solely in-frame clones and lacks some. The sample yields some 150,000 clones, 10% to 15% seen once. This clonotype was sampled from a man aged 18 to 29 with type 1 diabetes. The sequencing sample was made of central memory CD4+ T cells from blood.

The chain's CDR3 is CASSPQSAGSTDTQYF. The CDR3 nucleotides read TGTGCCAGCAGCCCCCAGTCGGCAGGGAGCACAGATACGCAGTATTTT. The V call is TRBV9, the J call TRBJ2-3; tentative D call: TRBD1 (5 bases). The V and J ends lost 4 bases and 0 bases respectively, with 15 bases between them. This CDR3 has 16 amino acids. Germline CDR1 and CDR2: SGDLS and YYNGEE.